What follows describes a single T cell receptor beta chain. No cognate antigen has been identified for it. No much larger clone exists at a distance of one base, and base qualities are not known. This sample is part of a study of CD8+ T cells in alopecia areata (dated by TCRdb to the late 2010s). In the study overall: Treated patients were enrolled in an open-label pilot trial of oral tofacitinib at 5 to 10 mg twice daily for moderate-to-severe alopecia areata. Patients stayed on tofacitinib for 6 to 18 months and then had 6 months of follow-up off drug so that delayed response and recurrence could be assessed. High-throughput TCRbeta sequencing was used to examine T cell clonal expansion in alopecia areata in both the C3H/HeJ mouse model and human patients. On the human side, TCRbeta sequencing was run on scalp tissue and on sorted CD4+ and CD8+ peripheral blood T cells from healthy controls and from alopecia areata patients with either patchy or totalis/universalis disease. Biopsies were taken from tofacitinib-treated patients at baseline and at 4 and 24 weeks of treatment, and a later scalp biopsy was taken in several of the tofacitinib-treated patients. Scalp clonality was compared across normal scalp (n=4), patchy alopecia areata scalp (n=8), and alopecia totalis/universalis scalp (n=8). RNA was extracted with the PAXgene miRNA kit for fixed scalp, the miRNeasy kit for PBMCs, and the RNeasy kit for mouse skin. Amplification of TCRbeta CDR3 regions was done by immunoSEQ multiplex PCR using 35 Vbeta forward primers and 13 Jbeta reverse primers. Overall study results and their limits: Lesional scalp, especially in alopecia totalis/universalis, showed higher clonality and more expanded CD8+ clones than normal scalp, suggesting antigenic drive. Shared TCR sequences between patients were less evident than in mice, which may be partly attributable to HLA diversity in the patient population. Resident alphabeta T cells in normal human skin are also sequenced, complicating scalp TCR repertoire analysis, unlike mouse skin dominated by gammadelta T cells.

Lesional scalp punch biopsies and peripheral blood were obtained from alopecia areata patients. PBMCs were isolated by density centrifugation and stained for CD3, CD4 and CD8, and CD4+ and CD8+ T cells were sorted on a FACSAria. For CDR1 and CDR2, the germline V gene (reference sequence) lists GTSNPN and SVGIG. The V end loses 2 bases and the J end loses 4 bases, and a stretch of 12 bases separates them. The CDR3 contains 13 residues, cysteine and phenylalanine counted. Just CDR3 DNA is preserved here, 39 bases in frame from base 1. Library prep was done by the immunoSEQ multiplex PCR assay. RNA was extracted from all samples and reverse transcribed into cDNA as template for TCR sequencing. SuperScript III was used for first-strand cDNA synthesis, primed with a 2:1 mix of oligo-dT and random hexamers. A synthetic immune receptor repertoire was used to measure amplification bias, and any remaining bias was corrected computationally. As for the authors' bioinformatics: Raw reads were preprocessed for error removal, and CDR3 was defined according to IMGT conventions as running from the conserved cysteine to phenylalanine. Clonality was computed by normalizing Shannon entropy by log2 of the number of productive unique TCRs and subtracting the result from 1. CD4 or CD8 identity of scalp clones was inferred by cross-referencing scalp TCRbeta sequences with sorted blood CD4 and CD8 repertoires. This is the immuneACCESS table as TCRdb keeps it, with only in-frame sequences that have V and J called. A part of the clones is gone; compared with another copy, unresolved V genes explain less than half, and the rest is unexplained. For V, J and clone size, that table is used; D and trimming come from the DNA. The sample contains about 98,000 clones, about 45% of them found a single time. The ten largest clones add up to 0.79% of the sample.

This sequence was found in a human donor with alopecia areata. The sequenced sample consisted of CD4+ T cells sorted from blood. The receptor chain draws on TRBV30 and TRBJ2-7, with TRBD2 as a weak D call on 6 bases. At the DNA level, the sequence is TGTGCCTGGAGTACGGGGGTCGGTTACGAGCAGTACTTC. Translated, this gives CAWSTGVGYEQYF.